These 32 T cell receptor beta chains came from one sample sequenced in a study of T cell repertoires in cytomegalovirus infection. TCRdb passed the reads through MiXCR, listing each CDR3 protein once. The data contain nearly 450,000 distinct CDR3 sequences, 30% to 40% of them singletons. The specimen was PBMCs. These receptors originate from a human donor in good health (CMV status not recorded). Some clones in this sample may be carry-over from other donors' samples.

This clonotype was detected ten times or more. J is TRBJ2-5 and V is TRBV7-6; D is perhaps TRBD1 or TRBD2 (7 bases each). Germline V gives CDR1 SGHVS, CDR2 FNYEAQ. CDR3 length: 16 amino acids. The V gene lost 5 bases and the J gene lost 4 bases, with 20 bases spanning the gap. This chain's CDR3 is CASSQGRGRFGETQYF. The CDR3 DNA is TGTGCCAGCAGCCAGGGGAGGGGGCGGTTCGGAGAGACCCAGTACTTC.

The CDR3 region is CASTPDREVEAFF. The CDR3 coding sequence is TGTGCCAGCACCCCTGACAGGGAGGTTGAAGCTTTCTTT. This chain joins TRBV2 and TRBJ1-1; 7 bases are shared with TRBD1. Germline V CDR1 and CDR2: SNHLY, FYNNEI. The CDR3 runs to 13 residues. Losses at the gene ends were 7 bases for V and 7 bases for J; bases not matched to a gene: 9.

This clonotype was seen only a few times. The V gene is TRBV27, the J gene TRBJ2-7; possible D gene TRBD1, 8 bases. V was pared by 6 bases and J by 1 base, with 16 bases between. CDR1 is MNHEY and CDR2 is SMNVEV in the germline V gene (reference sequence). The CDR3 runs to 15 residues. The CDR3 DNA follows: TGTGCCAGCAGCCAAGGACAGGGACTATCCTACGAGCAGTACTTC. Translating gives CASSQGQGLSYEQYF.

In regard to this clonotype: Being one base from a much bigger clone, this may be a read error. The CDR3, as DNA: TGTGCCAGCAGTACACCGGGACAGGGTCTCTACGAGCAGTACTTC. Its protein product is CASSTPGQGLYEQYF. The chain links TRBV12-3 or TRBV12-4 to TRBJ2-7; 9 bases are a match to TRBD1. The CDR3 has 15 amino acids. V lost 5 bases to trimming and J lost 3 bases; unmatched junction nucleotides: 8.

This clonotype was recorded once. The CDR3: CASSFRGGADNEQFF. CDR3 nucleotide sequence: TGTGCCAGCAGCTTCCGCGGGGGGGCCGACAATGAGCAGTTCTTC. The genes are TRBV7-9 and TRBJ2-1, with 9 bases matching TRBD2. Per germline, CDR1 SEHNR and CDR2 FQNEAQ (reference sequence). With V trimmed by 3 bases and J by 5 bases, 5 bases remained unmatched. The CDR3 loop spans 15 amino acids.

The chain has TRBV9 and TRBJ2-7; 9 bases fit TRBD1. The CDR3 is 16 amino acids. Germline-derived CDR1 and CDR2 are SGDLS and YYNGEE. V trimming: 3 bases; J trimming: 3 bases; junction bases outside the gene matches: 10. The CDR3 sequence is CASSARLRDRVYEQYF. The CDR3 bases are TGTGCCAGCAGCGCCCGACTCCGGGACAGGGTCTACGAGCAGTACTTC.

Of note for this clonotype: The junction and the germline gene differ at one end; a read error may be behind it. The chain carries TRBV4-1 and TRBJ1-1, with 9 positions matching TRBD1. The CDR3 covers 16 residues. Germline CDR1 is MGHRA and CDR2 is YSYEKL. The CDR3 sequence: CANSPTQGALNTEAFF. The DNA for the CDR3 is TGCGCCAACAGCCCTACACAGGGGGCTCTGAACACTGAAGCTTTCTTT.

To note about this clonotype: No conserved phenylalanine or tryptophan ends this CDR3, so it is likely a read error. V and J are TRBV12-3 or TRBV12-4 and TRBJ2-5, with 9 bases matching TRBD1. The CDR3 is made up of 15 amino acids. V trimming: 5 bases; J trimming: 5 bases; junction bases outside the gene matches: 9. This chain's CDR3 is CASSPGTGFFETQYL. CDR3 nucleotides: TGTGCCAGCAGTCCTGGGACAGGGTTTTTTGAGACCCAGTACTTA.

This clonotype has just a few counts. The chain combines TRBV7-9 with TRBJ2-7, with a tentative D call TRBD1 (6 bases). V was cut by 5 bases and J by 6 bases, with 20 bases left in between. The CDR3 contains 15 residues. Germline-derived CDR1 and CDR2 are SEHNR and FQNEAQ (reference sequence). The CDR3 nucleotides read TGTGCCAGCAGCCGGGGACAAGGGGACGAGTTCGAGCAGTACTTC. Its protein product is CASSRGQGDEFEQYF.

In this sample, this clonotype turned up a few times. This sequence joins TRBV7-6 and TRBJ1-5; D is possibly TRBD1 (5 bases). Germline CDR1 SGHVS, CDR2 FNYEAQ. The V and J ends lost 8 bases and 5 bases respectively, with 16 bases between them. CDR3 length: 14 residues. The CDR3: CASAPWGGDQPQHF. As DNA, the CDR3 is TGTGCCAGCGCACCGTGGGGGGGGGATCAGCCCCAGCATTTT. The entire variable domain, with the rest obtained from reference TRBV7-6 and TRBJ1-5, is as follows: GAGVSQSPRYKVTKRGQDVALRCDPISGHVSLYWYRQALGQGPEFLTYFNYEAQQDKSGLPNDRFSAERPEGSISTLTIQRTEQRDSAMYRCASAPWGGDQPQHFGDGTRLSIL.

This clonotype has ten or more counts. CDR3 residues: CASSSGLGSTDTQYF. In DNA, the CDR3 is TGTGCCAGCAGCTCGGGACTAGGAAGCACAGATACGCAGTATTTT. The V gene is TRBV7-2, the J gene TRBJ2-3; TRBD2 matches at 8 bases. CDR1 is SGHTA, CDR2 FQGNSA, per germline. CDR3 length equals 15 residues. The ends lost 4 bases at V and 0 bases at J; junction bases unmatched: 3.

This clonotype showed up many times. The gene calls are TRBV6-1 and TRBJ2-7, with 11 nucleotides matching TRBD1. From germline, CDR1 is MNHNS and CDR2 SASEGT. The CDR3 totals 14 residues. Trimming cost V 6 bases and J 2 bases; bases outside gene matches: 3. The CDR3 nucleotides are TGTGCCAGCAGGCCGGGACAGGGGGCCTACGAGCAGTACTTC. It specifies CASRPGQGAYEQYF.

The chain joins TRBV7-9 to TRBJ2-3; no definite D call. The CDR3 is 14 amino acids. Germline V gene sequence: CDR1 SEHNR, CDR2 FQNEAQ (reference sequence). Between the trimmed V and J ends, which lost 5 bases and 3 bases, there was a span of 12 bases. In nucleotides, the CDR3 is TGTGCCAGCAGCCCTGAAAGATCTACAGATACGCAGTATTTT. It translates to CASSPERSTDTQYF.

This clonotype has at least ten counts. J is TRBJ2-5 and V is TRBV7-2, with 7 nucleotides matching TRBD2. From germline, CDR1 is SGHTA and CDR2 FQGNSA. The CDR3 runs 15 residues. The V gene end was trimmed by 6 bases and the J gene end by 5 bases; junction bases not matched to a gene: 12. Here the CDR3 reads CASRADKGRVETQYF. The CDR3 DNA reads as TGTGCCAGCAGGGCCGACAAGGGGAGGGTGGAGACCCAGTACTTC.

Of note for this clonotype: The conserved phenylalanine or tryptophan is not found at the CDR3 terminus, so this likely reflects a read error. This chain joins TRBV11-3 and TRBJ2-7, with 7 bases lining up with TRBD1. V shed 5 bases and J 6 bases; nucleotides not matched to a gene: 7. Germline loops: CDR1 SGHNT, CDR2 YENEEA. The CDR3 covers 13 residues. The CDR3 loop is CASSLDRVSEQYL. The CDR3 DNA sequence: TGTGCCAGCAGCCTTGACAGGGTCAGCGAGCAGTACTTA.

This clonotype was counted many times. The rearrangement links TRBV7-2 to TRBJ2-6, with D unresolved. Trimming cost V 1 base and J 0 bases, with 7 bases left between them. The length of the CDR3 is 16 residues. Germline lookup yields CDR1 SGHTA and CDR2 FQGNSA. CDR3 protein: CASSLVPVSGANVLTF. CDR3 sequence (DNA): TGTGCCAGCAGCTTAGTTCCAGTCTCTGGGGCCAACGTCCTGACTTTC.

The CDR3 bases are TGCAGCGTTCTCTCCCCCTACGAGCAGTACTTC. It is translated as CSVLSPYEQYF. The J gene is TRBJ2-7, the V gene TRBV29-1; unclear D gene. The CDR3 is made up of 11 amino acids. From germline, CDR1 is SQVTM and CDR2 ANQGSEA. Between the trimmed V and J ends, which lost 5 bases and 2 bases, there was a span of 7 bases.

This clonotype has only a few counts. CDR3 sequence reads: CASSEALRTGELFF. CDR3 DNA: TGTGCCAGCAGTGAAGCCCTTAGAACCGGGGAGCTGTTTTTT. The V and J genes are TRBV2 and TRBJ2-2, with D uncertain. Trimming shortened V by 0 bases and J by 5 bases, and 7 bases separated the two germline ends. Germline V CDR1 and CDR2: SNHLY, FYNNEI. This CDR3 is 14 amino acids long.

The chain has TRBV5-4 and TRBJ2-1, with TRBD2 matching over 13 bases. Trimming cost V 3 bases and J 7 bases; bases outside gene matches: 7. The germline V gene has CDR1 SGHNT and CDR2 YYREEE (reference sequence). The CDR3 length is 16 residues. CDR3 bases: TGTGCCAGCAGCTCCCCACTAGCGGGGGGGCAAAATGAGCAGTTCTTC. Amino acids: CASSSPLAGGQNEQFF.

This clonotype was picked up many times. The rearrangement joins TRBV7-2 to TRBJ1-5, with D uncertain. CDR1 SGHTA and CDR2 FQGNSA come from the germline V gene. The CDR3 spans 14 residues. V shed 3 bases and J shed 0 bases, with 6 bases lying between them. The CDR3 reads CASSFVLSNQPQHF. In DNA, the CDR3 is TGTGCCAGCAGCTTTGTCCTTAGCAATCAGCCCCAGCATTTT.

About this clonotype: Being one base from a much bigger clone, this may be a read error. The chain combines TRBV12-3 or TRBV12-4 with TRBJ1-4; D gene unclear. This CDR3 spans 15 amino acids. V was cut by 4 bases and J by 7 bases, with 16 bases left in between. The CDR3 DNA reads as TGTGCCAGCAGTTCTAGGGTTGGGGTTGGTGAAAAACTGTTTTTT. Translated, it gives CASSSRVGVGEKLFF.

This clonotype has more than one count but fewer than ten. The chain links TRBV27 to TRBJ1-5, with D hard to call. Germline-derived CDR1 and CDR2 are MNHEY and SMNVEV (reference sequence). The CDR3 runs 14 residues. Trimming removed 6 bases from V and 2 bases from J, with 11 bases in between. DNA of the CDR3: TGTGCCAGCAGCCTGAGTCCGGGCAATCAGCCCCAGCATTTT. It yields the protein CASSLSPGNQPQHF.

J is TRBJ1-3 and V is TRBV10-2; D is unresolved. CDR1 and CDR2 from the germline V gene are WSHSY and SAAADI. This CDR3 is built from 16 residues. Trimming took off 0 bases at V and 0 bases at J, with 9 bases between the two ends. This CDR3 is CASSESTWNSGNTIYF. The DNA for the CDR3 is TGCGCCAGCAGTGAGTCGACGTGGAACTCTGGAAACACCATATATTTT.

This clonotype was found a few times. V is TRBV24-1 and J is TRBJ1-1, with no clear D. The CDR3 runs 14 residues. Germline V lookup: CDR1 KGHDR, CDR2 SFDVKD. Trimming cost V 5 bases and J 4 bases, with 13 bases left between them. The CDR3 protein is CATSGVGLGTEAFF. CDR3 nucleotide sequence: TGTGCCACCAGTGGCGTCGGGCTGGGCACTGAAGCTTTCTTT.

The sample holds many counts of this clonotype. The chain joins TRBV7-6 to TRBJ2-2; the D is unclear. The CDR3 spans 14 residues. Trimming pared 2 bases from V and 1 base from J, leaving 5 bases between. The germline V gene has CDR1 SGHVS and CDR2 FNYEAQ. The CDR3 loop is CASSLLQNTGELFF. Written as DNA, the CDR3 is TGTGCCAGCAGCTTATTGCAGAACACCGGGGAGCTGTTTTTT. The full variable domain, in which reference TRBV7-6 and TRBJ2-2 provide the parts outside the CDR3, is GAGVSQSPRYKVTKRGQDVALRCDPISGHVSLYWYRQALGQGPEFLTYFNYEAQQDKSGLPNDRFSAERPEGSISTLTIQRTEQRDSAMYRCASSLLQNTGELFFGEGSRLTVL.

V gene TRBV6-6 combines with J gene TRBJ1-5; D not resolved. Germline CDR1 MNHNY, CDR2 SVGAGI (reference sequence). The CDR3 runs 11 residues. V shed 11 bases and J shed 3 bases, with 8 bases lying between them. CDR3 sequence reads: CAVGINQPQHF. CDR3 DNA sequence: TGTGCCGTGGGGATCAATCAGCCCCAGCATTTT.

This clonotype was seen ten or more times. The chain combines TRBV11-2 with TRBJ2-7; 7 bases fit TRBD1. Looked up from germline, CDR1 is SGHAT and CDR2 is FQNNGV. The CDR3 runs 16 residues. The ends lost 4 bases at V and 1 base at J; junction bases unmatched: 10. CDR3 protein: CASSSTTGEKSYEQYF. CDR3 in DNA: TGTGCCAGCAGCTCCACCACAGGGGAGAAATCCTACGAGCAGTACTTC.

Written as DNA, the CDR3 is TGTGCCAGCAGCTCTCCGGGACAGGGGGCTTCACCCCTCCACTTT. Amino acid sequence: CASSSPGQGASPLHF. The chain employs TRBV7-2 and TRBJ1-6; 12 positions match TRBD1. Germline CDR1 and CDR2: SGHTA and FQGNSA. The CDR3 has 15 residues. With 4 bases clipped from V and 9 bases from J, the junction kept 4 bases outside the gene matches.

The rearrangement joins TRBV24-1 to TRBJ2-3, with 11 bases fitting TRBD1. Germline assignment: CDR1 KGHDR and CDR2 SFDVKD. Losses at the gene ends were 2 bases for V and 4 bases for J; bases not matched to a gene: 4. The CDR3 is made up of 16 amino acids. The DNA for the CDR3 is TGTGCCACCAGTGATTGGGGGACAGGGGGAGCAGATACGCAGTATTTT. Residues: CATSDWGTGGADTQYF.

The chain uses TRBV9 and TRBJ1-2; no firm D call. In germline, CDR1 is SGDLS, CDR2 YYNGEE. This CDR3 has 15 residues. The ends were cut back, 0 bases at V and 0 bases at J, with 9 bases in the middle. The CDR3 bases are TGTGCCAGCAGCGTAGATGCAAATACTAACTATGGCTACACCTTC. Translated, it gives CASSVDANTNYGYTF.

This clonotype has at least ten counts. V usage is TRBV7-2 and J usage is TRBJ1-1; a possible D gene is TRBD1 (5 bases). The CDR3 covers 16 residues. From germline, CDR1 is SGHTA and CDR2 FQGNSA. The ends were cut back, 5 bases at V and 1 base at J, with 17 bases in the middle. The CDR3 nucleotides are TGTGCCAGCAGCATATTAGACAGAGTTCGGAACACTGAAGCTTTCTTT. Protein sequence: CASSILDRVRNTEAFF.

V usage is TRBV29-1 and J usage is TRBJ2-2; weak D call: TRBD2 (6 bases). V was clipped by 5 bases and J by 3 bases, with 10 bases between them. Germline V lookup: CDR1 SQVTM, CDR2 ANQGSEA. The CDR3 runs to 13 residues. This chain's CDR3 is CSVCGLYTGELFF. CDR3 bases: TGCAGCGTTTGCGGACTATACACCGGGGAGCTGTTTTTT.